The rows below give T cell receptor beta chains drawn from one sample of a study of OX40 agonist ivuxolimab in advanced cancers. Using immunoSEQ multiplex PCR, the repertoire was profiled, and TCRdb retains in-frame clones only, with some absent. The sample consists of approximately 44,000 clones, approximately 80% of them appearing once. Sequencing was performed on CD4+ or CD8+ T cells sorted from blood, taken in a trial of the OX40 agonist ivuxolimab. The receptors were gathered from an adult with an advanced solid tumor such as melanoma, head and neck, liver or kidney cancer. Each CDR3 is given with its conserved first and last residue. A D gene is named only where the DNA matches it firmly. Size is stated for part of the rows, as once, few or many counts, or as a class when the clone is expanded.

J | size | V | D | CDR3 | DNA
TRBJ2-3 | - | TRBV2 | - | CASSERTGDVDTQYF | TGTGCCAGCAGTGAAAGGACGGGAGACGTGGATACGCAGTATTTT
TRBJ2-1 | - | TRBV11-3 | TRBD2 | CASSPGTSGYNEQFF | TGTGCCAGCAGCCCCGGGACTAGCGGTTACAATGAGCAGTTCTTC
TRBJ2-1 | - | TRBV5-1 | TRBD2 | CASTRLAGPYNEQFF | TGCGCCAGCACCAGACTAGCCGGGCCCTACAATGAGCAGTTCTTC
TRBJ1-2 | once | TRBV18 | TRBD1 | CASSPNPGTGGIGYTF | TGTGCCAGCTCACCTAATCCCGGGACAGGGGGCATCGGCTACACCTTC
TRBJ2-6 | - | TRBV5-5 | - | CASSLYGSSGANVLTF | TGTGCCAGCAGCTTGTACGGCTCCTCTGGGGCCAACGTCCTGACTTTC
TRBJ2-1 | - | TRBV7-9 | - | CASSHSVNSYNEQFF | TGTGCCAGCAGCCATAGCGTCAACTCCTACAATGAGCAGTTCTTC
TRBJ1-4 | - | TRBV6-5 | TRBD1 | CASSFSHRGTNEKLFF | TGTGCCAGCAGTTTTTCCCACAGGGGGACTAATGAAAAACTGTTTTTT
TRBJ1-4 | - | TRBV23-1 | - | CASSQTTSDPATNEKLFF | TGCGCCAGCAGTCAGACAACGTCAGACCCGGCAACTAATGAAAAACTGTTTTTT
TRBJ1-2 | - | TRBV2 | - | CASKSGGGLGYTF | TGTGCCAGCAAGAGCGGGGGGGGACTTGGCTACACCTTC
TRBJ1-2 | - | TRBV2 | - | CASSKGVGYGYTF | TGTGCCAGCAGTAAGGGCGTCGGCTATGGCTACACCTTC
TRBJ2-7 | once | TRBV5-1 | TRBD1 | CASSLKAPGQGNVVSYEQYF | TGCGCCAGCAGCCTGAAGGCGCCGGGACAGGGTAATGTTGTCTCCTACGAGCAGTACTTC
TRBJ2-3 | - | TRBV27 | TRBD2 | CASSSAQPTSGSTDTQYF | TGTGCCAGCAGTTCCGCCCAACCGACTAGCGGGAGTACAGATACGCAGTATTTT
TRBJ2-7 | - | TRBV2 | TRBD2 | CASSVPGLAGGRVQYASEQYF | TGTGCCAGCAGTGTCCCGGGACTAGCGGGAGGGCGGGTTCAATACGCCAGCGAGCAGTACTTC
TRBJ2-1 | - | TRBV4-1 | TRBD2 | CASSRIPSTSGRYNEQFF | TGCGCCAGCAGCCGAATACCTTCGACTAGCGGAAGGTACAATGAGCAGTTCTTC
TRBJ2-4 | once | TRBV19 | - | CASSQRGGKNIQYF | TGTGCCAGTAGTCAAAGAGGGGGTAAAAACATTCAGTACTTC
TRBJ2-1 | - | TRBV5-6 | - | CASNKFGFYNEQFF | TGTGCCAGCAACAAATTCGGGTTCTACAATGAGCAGTTCTTC
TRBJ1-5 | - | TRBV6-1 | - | CASSDRGDLSNQPQHF | TGTGCCAGCAGTGATAGGGGGGACCTCAGCAATCAGCCCCAGCATTTT
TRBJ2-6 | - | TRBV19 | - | CASSRVLGTHHSGANVLTF | TGTGCCAGTAGCCGGGTCCTTGGCACCCACCACTCTGGGGCCAACGTCCTGACTTTC
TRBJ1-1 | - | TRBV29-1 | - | CSVAQGWAEAFF | TGCAGCGTCGCCCAGGGCTGGGCTGAAGCTTTCTTT
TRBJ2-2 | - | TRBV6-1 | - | CASSDPGGAGELFF | TGTGCCAGCAGTGACCCCGGGGGTGCAGGGGAGCTGTTTTTT
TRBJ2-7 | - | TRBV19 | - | CASSRLGQFPSYEQYF | TGTGCCAGTAGTAGACTCGGGCAGTTTCCATCCTACGAGCAGTACTTC
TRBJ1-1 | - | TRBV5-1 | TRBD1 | CASSPGQGTGEAFF | TGCGCCAGCAGCCCGGGACAGGGAACGGGGGAAGCTTTCTTT
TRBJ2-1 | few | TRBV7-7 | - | CASSLNTYNEQFF | TGTGCTAGCAGCTTGAATACCTACAATGAGCAGTTCTTC
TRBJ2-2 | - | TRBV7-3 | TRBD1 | CASSQTGLSGELFF | TGTGCCAGCAGCCAGACAGGGTTGAGCGGGGAGCTGTTTTTT
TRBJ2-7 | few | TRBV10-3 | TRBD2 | CAAHGTSGRRSPEQYF | TGTGCCGCCCACGGGACTAGCGGGAGAAGATCACCCGAGCAGTACTTC
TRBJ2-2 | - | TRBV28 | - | CASKLRTGELFF | TGTGCCAGCAAGCTTAGGACCGGGGAGCTGTTTTTT
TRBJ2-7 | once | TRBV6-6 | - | CASNAGKPEQYF | TGTGCCAGCAATGCGGGTAAGCCGGAGCAGTACTTC